This T cell receptor (beta chain) is drawn from a study of T cell responses to AZD1222 COVID-19 vaccine. With regard to this clone: Its antigen is currently unknown.

TCRdb's copy holds only in-frame clones and misses some; the assay was immunoSEQ multiplex PCR. The sample holds 200,000 or so clones, 90% to 95% seen once. The study, taken as a whole, reports: Researchers report vaccine-associated CD4 TCRs spanning spike, with dominance at 160-218 and 743-854. The donor cohort was predominantly white British with a female majority, and clonal diversity may have been underestimated.

The sample was peripheral blood, taken on day 0 of AZD1222 vaccination. The sequence derives from an adult in good health.

The CDR3 DNA follows: TGTGCCAGCAGCTTAGGGACAGGGTTTAACACCGGGGAGCTGTTTTTT. Protein product: CASSLGTGFNTGELFF. The V and J genes are TRBV5-6 and TRBJ2-2, with 9 nucleotides matching TRBD1. Trimming cost V 2 bases and J 2 bases; bases outside gene matches: 4. There are 16 residues in the CDR3. Germline assignment: CDR1 SGHDT and CDR2 YYEEEE.